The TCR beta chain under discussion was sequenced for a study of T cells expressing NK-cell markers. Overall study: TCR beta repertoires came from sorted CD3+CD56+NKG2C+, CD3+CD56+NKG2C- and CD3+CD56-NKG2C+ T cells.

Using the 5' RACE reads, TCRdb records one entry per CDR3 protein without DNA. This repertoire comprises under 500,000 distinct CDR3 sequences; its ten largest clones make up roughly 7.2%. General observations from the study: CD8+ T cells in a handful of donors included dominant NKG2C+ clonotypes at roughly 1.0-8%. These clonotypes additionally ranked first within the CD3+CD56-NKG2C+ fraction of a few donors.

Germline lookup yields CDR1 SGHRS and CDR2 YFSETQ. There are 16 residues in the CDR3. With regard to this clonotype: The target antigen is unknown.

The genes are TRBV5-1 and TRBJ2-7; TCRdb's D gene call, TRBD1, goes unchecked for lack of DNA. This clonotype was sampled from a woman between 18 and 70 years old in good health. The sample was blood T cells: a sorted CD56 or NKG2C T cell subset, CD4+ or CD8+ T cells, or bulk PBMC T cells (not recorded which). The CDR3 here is CASSHKTDPGPHEQYF.